What follows are 8 T cell receptor beta chains derived from one specimen sequenced in a study of control samples from healthy donors and cancer patients. This table comes from immunoSEQ multiplex PCR, and its TCRdb copy is limited to in-frame clones, with some not included. In the table there are about 220,000 clones, about 95% of which are singletons. Specimen: blood. All receptors derive from a man aged 50 or older in good health.

This clone was observed a single time. This rearrangement joins TRBV9 to TRBJ2-3; tentatively, D is TRBD1 (6 bases). CDR1 and CDR2 (germline): SGDLS, YYNGEE. The CDR3 has 13 residues. V was shortened by 2 bases and J by 6 bases, with 10 bases between the two germline ends. The CDR3 sequence is CASSVYREDTQYF. DNA of the CDR3: TGTGCCAGCAGCGTGTACAGGGAGGATACGCAGTATTTT.

Details on this clone: The same CDR3 arises from other DNA sequences in this sample as well. This chain links TRBV7-2 with TRBJ1-2; possibly TRBD1 for D (5 bases). Germline loops: CDR1 SGHTA, CDR2 FQGNSA. This CDR3 contains 14 residues. The ends were cut back, 2 bases at V and 1 base at J, with 8 bases in the middle. The CDR3 DNA sequence: TGTGCCAGCAGCTTACAGGGAGGTAACTATGGCTACACCTTC. This gives the protein CASSLQGGNYGYTF.

V usage is TRBV19 and J usage is TRBJ1-2; possibly TRBD1 for D (6 bases). Trimming pared 1 base from V and 7 bases from J, leaving 13 bases between. CDR3 length: 14 residues. Germline CDR1 LNHDA, CDR2 SQIVND (reference sequence). In DNA, the CDR3 is TGTGCCAGTAGTATAGGGCCGGACAGTGGTGGCTACACCTTC. It translates to CASSIGPDSGGYTF.

The chain employs TRBV7-6 and TRBJ2-1; 10 positions match TRBD1. The CDR3 length is 15 residues. Germline V gene data show CDR1 as SGHVS and CDR2 as FNYEAQ. Trimming removed 7 bases from V and 5 bases from J; junction bases left unmatched: 8. CDR3: CASTQRGQGNNEQFF. CDR3 sequence (DNA): TGTGCCAGCACCCAAAGGGGACAGGGGAACAATGAGCAGTTCTTC.

The chain joins TRBV9 to TRBJ1-1, with TRBD1 matching 7 bases. This CDR3 is 14 amino acids long. CDR1 and CDR2 (germline): SGDLS, YYNGEE. Unmatched junction bases numbered 5, after V lost 0 bases and J lost 6 bases. The chain's CDR3 is CASSVVRGTAEAFF. The DNA of the CDR3 is TGTGCCAGCAGCGTAGTCCGTGGGACAGCTGAAGCTTTCTTT.

This clone was recorded only once. The chain is built from TRBV18 and TRBJ1-1; 7 bases are a match to TRBD1. The V segment lost 0 bases and the J segment 4 bases; nucleotides outside the gene matches: 5. Germline V CDR1 and CDR2: KGHSH, LQKENI. The CDR3 is made up of 15 amino acids. The CDR3 nucleotides are TGTGCCAGCTCACCACCGGGACAGCTGGCCACTGAAGCTTTCTTT. Translating gives CASSPPGQLATEAFF.

This chain connects TRBV6-2 or TRBV6-3 to TRBJ2-1; D not resolved. Trimming shortened V by 2 bases and J by 7 bases, and 18 bases separated the two germline ends. The CDR3 runs to 16 residues. CDR1 and CDR2 (germline): MNHEY, SVGEGT. The CDR3: CASSYPSLGRANEQFF. The CDR3 DNA follows: TGTGCCAGCAGTTACCCCTCCCTTGGCCGGGCTAATGAGCAGTTCTTC.

The CDR3 bases are TGTGCCAGCAGCTTAGCTCTAGCGGGGTACAATGAGCAGTTCTTC. Translated: CASSLALAGYNEQFF. The rearrangement links TRBV7-2 to TRBJ2-1, with 9 bases fitting TRBD2. Germline CDR1 SGHTA, CDR2 FQGNSA. V was clipped by 0 bases and J by 4 bases; unmatched bases: 1. This CDR3 is built from 15 residues.